Listed below are T cell receptor beta chains from one sample, sequenced in a study of PD-1 blockade in classical Hodgkin lymphoma. Measured with immunoSEQ multiplex PCR; TCRdb has only the in-frame clones, and not every one. The sample has 90,000 or so clones, about 77% seen once; the top ten hold over 7.5%. The material sequenced was peripheral blood mononuclear cells (PBMCs), taken before the fourth cycle of nivolumab. The receptors stem from a human donor with classical Hodgkin lymphoma. CDR3s include the opening cysteine and the closing phenylalanine or tryptophan. D genes are given only for firm matches.

V,D,J,CDR3
TRBV6-5,.,TRBJ2-7,CASSRSRTGEQYF
TRBV10-1,.,TRBJ2-5,CASSEWEGALKQRETQYF
TRBV18,.,TRBJ1-3,CASSPAGSANTIYF
TRBV27,.,TRBJ1-1,CASRLSGFTEAFF
TRBV10-3,TRBD2,TRBJ2-1,CAISLAGGDYEQFF
TRBV11-2,.,TRBJ2-7,CASSFSQGTSYEQYF
TRBV9,TRBD1,TRBJ1-1,CASSPRPTGTGETEAFF
TRBV27,TRBD2,TRBJ2-2,CASSLLPPGLAANTGELFF
TRBV10-3,.,TRBJ1-4,CASTGREDEKLFF
TRBV25-1,.,TRBJ1-1,CASSVLGGLNTEAFF
TRBV10-3,TRBD1,TRBJ1-4,CAISGDRGNEKLFF
TRBV29-1,.,TRBJ2-2,CSVSKGATAGTGELFF
TRBV5-1,TRBD2,TRBJ2-5,CASSSGLAELQETQYF
TRBV5-1,.,TRBJ2-3,CASSFTGIEDTQYF
TRBV9,TRBD1,TRBJ1-1,CASGGQGGSWWNTEAFF
TRBV6-5,.,TRBJ2-3,CASSYSGGLDTQYF
TRBV4-1,TRBD2,TRBJ2-7,CASSQGSSGGPPSSYEQYF
TRBV18,TRBD2,TRBJ2-3,CASSGTSGSSTDTQYF
TRBV10-2,.,TRBJ1-4,CASSGLATNEKLFF
TRBV4-3,.,TRBJ2-7,CASSQDPYRADEQYF
TRBV6-5,.,TRBJ1-1,CASSRGLDTEAFF
TRBV6-5,.,TRBJ2-7,CASRPGQYHEQYF
TRBV7-3,TRBD1,TRBJ1-2,CASSPGQGARYGGYTF
TRBV2,.,TRBJ1-5,CASSALARGGQPQHF
TRBV6-6,TRBD2,TRBJ2-1,CASRWATSGYNEQFF
TRBV4-3,.,TRBJ1-4,CASSQGRWGNEKLFF
TRBV15,TRBD1,TRBJ1-2,CATGQAGGYTF
TRBV18,.,TRBJ1-3,CASSPAGGALGNTIYF
TRBV29-1,.,TRBJ1-1,CSVVPMNTEAFF
TRBV18,.,TRBJ1-2,CASSPSARDWSHTF
TRBV5-1,.,TRBJ2-5,CASSLASQQETQYF
TRBV30,.,TRBJ2-2,CARARNTGELFF
TRBV11-1,TRBD1,TRBJ2-1,CASSYPTGGYNEQFF
TRBV7-9,TRBD1,TRBJ1-2,CASSLGGGDNYGYTF
TRBV5-4,TRBD2,TRBJ2-1,CASSLARGRGANEQFF
TRBV5-6,.,TRBJ1-5,CASSLINQPQHF
TRBV6-5,.,TRBJ1-5,CASSKGNQPQHF
TRBV7-3,TRBD2,TRBJ2-2,CASSPKWVSGRGTGELFF
TRBV11-2,.,TRBJ2-7,CASSFGLSEQYF
TRBV13,TRBD1,TRBJ2-2,CASSPRTGNTGELFF
TRBV7-9,TRBD1,TRBJ1-1,CASSLRQGETEAFF
TRBV28,.,TRBJ1-3,CASSSFSTRSGVTIYF
TRBV19,TRBD1,TRBJ1-2,CASREGASYGYTF
TRBV6-5,TRBD1,TRBJ2-2,CASRKDRGLTGELFF
TRBV18,.,TRBJ1-5,CASSPGHLSNQPQHF
TRBV28,.,TRBJ1-5,CASRSSGAFSNQPQHF
TRBV19,.,TRBJ2-7,CASSIGRGEYEQYF
TRBV7-9,.,TRBJ1-2,CASSTVHSGYTF
TRBV5-4,TRBD1,TRBJ2-1,CASSLAPGQGVSNEQFF
TRBV27,.,TRBJ2-2,CASSIQGGDTGELFF
TRBV27,.,TRBJ2-1,CASRAWTGRAEQFF
TRBV6-5,.,TRBJ2-1,CASSPSWNEQFF
TRBV10-1,.,TRBJ1-6,CASIQTNSPLHF